Shown below are 5 T cell receptor beta chains from a single sample sequenced in a study of PD-L1 blockade in urothelial cancer. Clones were sequenced by immunoSEQ multiplex PCR, and TCRdb holds only the in-frame ones, with some missing. The sample includes some 63,000 clones, 81% of them seen just once. The time point: pretreatment peripheral blood. Sequenced here: PBMCs, sampled around atezolizumab (anti-PD-L1) treatment. The receptors come from a man aged 65-85 years with urothelial cancer.

This clone was seen a handful of times. The chain uses TRBV6-1 and TRBJ2-3; 9 nucleotides match TRBD1. CDR1 and CDR2 (germline): MNHNS, SASEGT. Germline trimming cut 6 bases from V and 5 bases from J; bases unmatched to any gene: 3. The CDR3 length is 13 residues. As DNA, the CDR3 is TGTGCCAGCAGGGACAGGGGCCAAGATACGCAGTATTTT. Its protein product is CASRDRGQDTQYF.

The chain combines TRBV7-3 with TRBJ1-2; TRBD1 aligns across 7 bases. Germline loops: CDR1 SGHTA, CDR2 FQGTGA. With 0 bases clipped from V and 8 bases from J, the junction kept 9 bases outside the gene matches. The CDR3 consists of 15 residues. CDR3 region: CASSLTRVGGEGYTF. In DNA form, the CDR3 reads TGTGCCAGCAGCTTAACAAGGGTAGGGGGCGAAGGCTACACCTTC.

The chain carries TRBV5-6 and TRBJ2-7; no clear D gene. The ends were cut back, 0 bases at V and 7 bases at J, with 11 bases in the middle. Germline CDR1 SGHDT, CDR2 YYEEEE. The CDR3 consists of 13 residues. The CDR3 coding sequence is TGTGCCAGCAGCTTGGTACCCACCGGGGAGCAGTACTTC. Translated, it gives CASSLVPTGEQYF.

The chain combines TRBV5-1 with TRBJ2-7; 11 nucleotides line up with TRBD1. The length of the CDR3 is 14 residues. Germline lookup yields CDR1 SGHRS and CDR2 YFSETQ. The junction had 2 bases not matched to a gene; V was cut back by 3 bases and J by 3 bases. The CDR3 region has the DNA TGCGCCAGCAGCTACGGGACAGGGGGCTACGAGCAGTACTTC. Protein product: CASSYGTGGYEQYF.

The chain is built from TRBV18 and TRBJ1-4; 7 bases are a match to TRBD1. The CDR3 spans 13 residues. Trimming cost V 6 bases and J 7 bases; bases outside gene matches: 5. In germline, CDR1 is KGHSH, CDR2 LQKENI. The CDR3 is CASSRDRVEKLFF. The CDR3 DNA is TGTGCCAGCTCCCGTGACAGGGTTGAAAAACTGTTTTTT.